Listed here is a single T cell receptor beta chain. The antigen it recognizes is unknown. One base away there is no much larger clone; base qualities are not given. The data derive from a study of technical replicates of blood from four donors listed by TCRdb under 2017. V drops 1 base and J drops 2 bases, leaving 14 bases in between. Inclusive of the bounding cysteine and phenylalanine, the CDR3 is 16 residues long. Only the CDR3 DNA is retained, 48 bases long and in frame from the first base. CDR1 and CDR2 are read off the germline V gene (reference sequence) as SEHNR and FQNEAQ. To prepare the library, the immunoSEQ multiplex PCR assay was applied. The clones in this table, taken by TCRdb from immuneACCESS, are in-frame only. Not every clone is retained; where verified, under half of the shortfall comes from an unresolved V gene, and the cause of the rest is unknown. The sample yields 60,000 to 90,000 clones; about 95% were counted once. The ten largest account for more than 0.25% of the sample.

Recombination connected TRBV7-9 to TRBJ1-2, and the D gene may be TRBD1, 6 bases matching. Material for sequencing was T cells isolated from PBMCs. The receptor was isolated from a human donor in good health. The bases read TGTGCCAGCAGCTTAGGGGGGCGCAGGGGCAACTATGGCTACACCTTC. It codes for CASSLGGRRGNYGYTF.